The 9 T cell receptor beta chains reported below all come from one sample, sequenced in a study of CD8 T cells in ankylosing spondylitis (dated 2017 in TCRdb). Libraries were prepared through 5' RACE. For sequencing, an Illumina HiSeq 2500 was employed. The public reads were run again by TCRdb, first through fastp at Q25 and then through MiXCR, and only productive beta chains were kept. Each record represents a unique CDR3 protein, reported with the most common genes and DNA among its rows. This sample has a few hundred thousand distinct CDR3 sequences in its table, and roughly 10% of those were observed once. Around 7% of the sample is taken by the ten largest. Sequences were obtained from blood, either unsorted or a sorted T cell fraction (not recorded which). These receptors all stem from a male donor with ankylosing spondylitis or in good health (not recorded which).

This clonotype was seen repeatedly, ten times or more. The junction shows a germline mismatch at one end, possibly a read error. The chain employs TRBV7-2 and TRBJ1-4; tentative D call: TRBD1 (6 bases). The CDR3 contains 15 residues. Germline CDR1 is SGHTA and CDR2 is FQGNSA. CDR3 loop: CASTLNGQPNEKLFF. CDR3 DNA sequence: TGTGCCAGCACCTTAAACGGACAGCCTAATGAAAAACTGTTTTTT.

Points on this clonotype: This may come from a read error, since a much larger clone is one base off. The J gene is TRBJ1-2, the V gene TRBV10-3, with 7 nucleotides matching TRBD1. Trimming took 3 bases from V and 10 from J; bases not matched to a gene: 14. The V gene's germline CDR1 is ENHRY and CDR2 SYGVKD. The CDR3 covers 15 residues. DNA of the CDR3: TGTGCCATCAGTGAATCGAGGGGACAGAGTGATGTCTACACCTTC. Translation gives CAISESRGQSDVYTF.

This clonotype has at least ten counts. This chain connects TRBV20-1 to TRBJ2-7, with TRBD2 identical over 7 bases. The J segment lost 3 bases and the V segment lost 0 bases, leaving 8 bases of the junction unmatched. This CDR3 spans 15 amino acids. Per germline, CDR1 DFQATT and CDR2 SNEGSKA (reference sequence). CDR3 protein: CSARDRGGSFYEQYF. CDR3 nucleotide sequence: TGCAGTGCTAGAGATCGGGGCGGGAGTTTCTACGAGCAGTACTTC.

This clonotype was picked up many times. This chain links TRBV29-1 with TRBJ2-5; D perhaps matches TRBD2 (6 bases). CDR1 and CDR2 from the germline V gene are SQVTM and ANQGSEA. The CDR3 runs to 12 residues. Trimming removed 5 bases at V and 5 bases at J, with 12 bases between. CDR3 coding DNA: TGCAGCGTTACGACTAGTGGGGAGACCCAGTACTTC. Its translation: CSVTTSGETQYF.

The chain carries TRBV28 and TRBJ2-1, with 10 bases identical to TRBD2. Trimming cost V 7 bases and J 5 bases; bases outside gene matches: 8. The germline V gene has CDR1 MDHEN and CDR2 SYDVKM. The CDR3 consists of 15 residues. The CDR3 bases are TGTGCCAGCAAACAAGCGGGAGGGCCAAACAATGAGCAGTTCTTC. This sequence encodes CASKQAGGPNNEQFF.

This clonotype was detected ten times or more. CDR3 region: CASSVGSSLPEQYF. The CDR3 coding sequence is TGTGCCAGCAGCGTAGGATCTTCCCTTCCCGAGCAGTACTTC. This rearrangement joins TRBV9 to TRBJ2-7, with D unclear. V dropped 0 bases and J dropped 6 bases, with 13 bases sitting between them. The CDR3 runs to 14 residues. Looked up from germline, CDR1 is SGDLS and CDR2 is YYNGEE. Based on the CDR3 plus reference TRBV9 and TRBJ2-7, the full variable domain is DSGVTQTPKHLITATGQRVTLRCSPRSGDLSVYWYQQSLDQGLQFLIQYYNGEERAKGNILERFSAQQFPDLHSELNLSSLELGDSALYFCASSVGSSLPEQYFGPGTRLTVT.

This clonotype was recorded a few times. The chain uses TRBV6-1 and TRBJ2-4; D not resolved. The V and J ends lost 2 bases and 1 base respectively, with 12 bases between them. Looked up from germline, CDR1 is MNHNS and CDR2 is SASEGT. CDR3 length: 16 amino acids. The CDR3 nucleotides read TGTGCCAGCAGTGAATTCTACGAGTCGGCCAAAAACATTCAGTACTTC. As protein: CASSEFYESAKNIQYF.

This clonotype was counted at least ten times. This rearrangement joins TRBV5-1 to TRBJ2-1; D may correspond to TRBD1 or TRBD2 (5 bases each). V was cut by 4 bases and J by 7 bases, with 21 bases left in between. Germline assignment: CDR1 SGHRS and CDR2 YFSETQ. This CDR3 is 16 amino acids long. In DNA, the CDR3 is TGCGCCAGCAGCCCCGGCCTTCGGGACCCATTGAATGAGCAGTTCTTC. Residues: CASSPGLRDPLNEQFF.

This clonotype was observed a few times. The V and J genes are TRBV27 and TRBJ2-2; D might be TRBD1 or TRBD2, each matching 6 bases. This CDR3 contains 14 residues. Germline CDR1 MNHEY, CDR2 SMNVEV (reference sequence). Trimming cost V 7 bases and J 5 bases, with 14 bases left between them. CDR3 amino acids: CASMSGAWTGELFF. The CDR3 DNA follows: TGTGCCAGCATGTCGGGGGCCTGGACCGGGGAGCTGTTTTTT.